This section outlines one TCR beta chain sequence together with its context. Its target antigen remains unknown. Base-call qualities are not available, and no considerably larger clone is one nucleotide away. This sample was included in a study of blood T cell repertoires in COVID-19 (dated by TCRdb to 2018 to 2021). With regard to the full study: Samples from collaborators originated in the United States, Italy and Spain and spanned both the acute and convalescent phases of COVID-19. Deeply sampled blood TCRbeta repertoires from subjects exposed to, actively infected with, or recovered from COVID-19 were included in the dataset. Where HLA class I and class II types were available, the types were taken from metadata supplied by the sample provider, not from assay-based typing. A freely available public database, intended as a resource for researchers studying the immune response to SARS-CoV-2, is where the repertoires were released. The prospective study material was composed of cDNA or gDNA derived from T cells, B-cell-depleted T cells, or PBMCs. The samples were drawn from the first 160 participants of the ongoing ImmuneRACE study and from 950 to 1,500 subjects provided by 6 global collaborators. A de-identified subject ID, COVID-19 status, age in years and sex were almost always included in the sample metadata. Findings and caveats that apply to the study as a whole: The amount of clinical and demographic metadata varied by source and participant and was provided uncurated.

Whole blood was collected in K2EDTA tubes by collaborating institutions according to the institutions' own protocols. For TCRbeta analysis, collaborators shipped samples in one of three forms: frozen whole blood, isolated PBMCs, or DNA extracted from either of those sample types. TCRbeta CDR3 regions were amplified from genomic DNA using the immunoSEQ Assay, a bias-controlled multiplex PCR. From the authors' description of their analysis: Within the assay, amplification of reference gene primers was used to estimate how many nucleated cells each sample contained. To quantify the absolute abundance of each unique TCRbeta CDR3 rearrangement, sequence reads were collapsed and filtered. For each sample, productive Simpson clonality was calculated by taking the square root of Simpson's diversity index across productive rearrangements. Imported from immuneACCESS, the table was reduced by TCRdb to in-frame sequences with V and J called. These copies leave out some clones; in studies compared against another copy, an unresolved V gene accounts for under half, and the cause of the remainder is not known. V, J and clone size are taken as reported in that table, and D and trimming were inferred from the DNA itself. For this sample there are 130,000 or so clones; around 79% appear just once. Around 20% of the sample comes from the top ten.

The germline V gene encodes CDR1 SNHLY and CDR2 FYNNEI. From cysteine to phenylalanine, the CDR3 is 16 amino acids long. Solely the CDR3 DNA is kept, with 48 bases framed from the first base. Trimming removed 7 bases from V and 1 base from J, leaving 17 bases between the germline ends. The rearranged chain carries TRBV2 and TRBJ2-1; too little of a D gene remains to name it. Sequences were obtained from peripheral blood. This receptor was obtained from a man older than 75 with acute or convalescent COVID-19. The CDR3 has the sequence CASIVSSSGSYNEQFF. The DNA sequence follows: TGTGCCAGCATAGTGAGTTCATCAGGTTCCTACAATGAGCAGTTCTTC.